These 18 T cell receptor beta chains share one sample of origin, sequenced in a study of cytomegalovirus exposure and HLA in healthy donors. The PCR made use of 60 Vbeta and 13 Jbeta primers. The method was immunoSEQ multiplex PCR; TCRdb's version includes in-frame clones alone and lacks a portion of them. The sample includes roughly 160,000 clones, roughly 80% of them seen just once. The sample comprised PBMCs. The origin of the receptors is a male donor in good health and CMV-seropositive.

V gene TRBV30 combines with J gene TRBJ2-5; 13 bases fit TRBD2. Per the germline V gene, CDR1 is GTSNPN and CDR2 is SVGIG (reference sequence). This CDR3 is 16 amino acids long. J lost 1 base, V lost 0 bases, and 2 bases had no gene match. CDR3 nucleotides: TGTGCCTGGAGTGTAGGGACTAGCGGGGCCCAAGAGACCCAGTACTTC. Translated: CAWSVGTSGAQETQYF.

The V call is TRBV28, the J call TRBJ2-1; TRBD2 agrees at 14 bases. This CDR3 spans 15 amino acids. Unmatched junction bases numbered 6, after V lost 6 bases and J lost 8 bases. CDR1 and CDR2 (germline): MDHEN, SYDVKM. This chain's CDR3 is CASRTGTSGSDEQFF. In nucleotides, the CDR3 is TGTGCCAGCAGAACAGGGACTAGCGGGAGCGATGAGCAGTTCTTC. Looking up the rest from reference TRBV28 and TRBJ2-1 gives the full variable domain: DVKVTQSSRYLVKRTGEKVFLECVQDMDHENMFWYRQDPGLGLRLIYFSYDVKMKEKGDIPEGYSVSREKKERFSLILESASTNQTSMYLCASRTGTSGSDEQFFGPGTRLTVL.

The V and J genes are TRBV27 and TRBJ2-1, with D perhaps TRBD1 (6 bases). The germline V and J ends were trimmed by 3 bases and 9 bases, with 18 bases remaining between them. The CDR3 has 15 amino acids. The germline gives CDR1 MNHEY, CDR2 SMNVEV (reference sequence). The CDR3 DNA sequence: TGTGCCAGCAGTTTTGTGGGGCAGGGGATCAGTGAGCAGTTCTTC. Translating gives CASSFVGQGISEQFF.

This clone was picked up a small number of times. The J gene is TRBJ1-1, the V gene TRBV9, with D maybe TRBD1 (6 bases). CDR3 length: 14 amino acids. Between the trimmed V and J ends, which lost 4 bases and 1 base, there was a span of 11 bases. Germline-derived CDR1 and CDR2 are SGDLS and YYNGEE. The CDR3 sequence is CASSLRTANTEAFF. CDR3 DNA sequence: TGTGCCAGCAGCCTTCGGACAGCGAACACTGAAGCTTTCTTT.

About this clone itself: At the DNA level, this CDR3 is encoded by other sequences in the same sample as well. V and J are TRBV7-2 and TRBJ2-1; the D gene is possibly TRBD2 (5 bases). The V and J ends lost 6 bases and 13 bases respectively, with 13 bases between them. CDR1 and CDR2 from the germline V gene are SGHTA and FQGNSA. The CDR3 has 11 amino acids. As DNA, the CDR3 is TGTGCCAGCAGTTCCGGACCTAGCCAGTTCTTC. Translated, it gives CASSSGPSQFF.

This sequence joins TRBV15 and TRBJ1-4; tentative D call: TRBD1 (6 bases). Trimming shortened V by 2 bases and J by 5 bases, and 15 bases separated the two germline ends. Germline CDR1 is LNHNV and CDR2 is YYDKDF (reference sequence). CDR3 length: 16 amino acids. CDR3 nucleotide sequence: TGTGCCACCAGCAGATCCAGGACAGCTCAGAATGAAAAACTGTTTTTT. Translation: CATSRSRTAQNEKLFF.

The genes are TRBV27 and TRBJ1-1; D possibly corresponds to TRBD1 (5 bases). Germline CDR1 MNHEY, CDR2 SMNVEV (reference sequence). This CDR3 region has 16 residues. The V and J ends lost 10 bases and 4 bases respectively, with 25 bases between them. DNA of the CDR3: TGTGCCACCACTCCGACAGTTGGGTCGCAGTTCACTGAAGCTTTCTTT. This encodes CATTPTVGSQFTEAFF.

For the CDR3, the DNA is TGTGCCAGTAGTAGCAGGGCAGCCTACAATGAGCAGTTCTTC. This translates into CASSSRAAYNEQFF. This sequence joins TRBV27 and TRBJ2-1; tentative D call: TRBD1 (5 bases). The V end was cut by 9 bases, the J end by 2 bases, with 14 bases between. Looked up from germline, CDR1 is MNHEY and CDR2 is SMNVEV (reference sequence). The CDR3 extends over 14 amino acids.

The chain's CDR3 is CASSQERGRGNYGYTF. CDR3 DNA: TGCGCCAGCAGCCAAGAGCGGGGGAGAGGGAACTATGGCTACACCTTC. The V call is TRBV4-3, the J call TRBJ1-2, with D possibly TRBD1 on 5 matching bases. The CDR3 totals 16 residues. V shed 0 bases and J shed 2 bases, with 13 bases lying between them. Germline loops: CDR1 LGHNA, CDR2 YSLEER.

This clone appeared a single time. This chain uses TRBV5-1 with TRBJ1-1; 10 nucleotides match TRBD1. Losses at the gene ends were 4 bases for V and 1 base for J; bases not matched to a gene: 7. The CDR3 consists of 16 residues. Germline lookup yields CDR1 SGHRS and CDR2 YFSETQ. CDR3 residues: CASSHGQGEWNTEAFF. Here the CDR3 DNA reads TGCGCCAGCAGCCATGGACAGGGGGAATGGAACACTGAAGCTTTCTTT.

J is TRBJ1-4 and V is TRBV18; unclear D gene. This CDR3 has 16 residues. Trimming stripped 3 bases from V and 3 bases from J, with 14 bases between. Per germline, CDR1 KGHSH and CDR2 LQKENI. CDR3 loop: CASSPSGPGSNEKLFF. In DNA form, the CDR3 reads TGTGCCAGCTCACCGAGCGGCCCCGGCTCTAATGAAAAACTGTTTTTT.

This clone was counted a few times. CDR3 amino acids: CASSYSGGGRKETQYF. CDR3 DNA: TGTGCCAGCAGTTACTCTGGGGGGGGGAGGAAGGAGACCCAGTACTTC. The V call is TRBV6-5, the J call TRBJ2-5; 7 bases line up with TRBD2. Unmatched junction bases numbered 9, after V lost 0 bases and J lost 5 bases. The CDR3 consists of 16 residues. The germline CDR1 and CDR2 sequences are MNHEY and SVGAGI.

CDR3 protein: CASSLEQFYEQYF. The CDR3 nucleotides read TGCGCCAGCAGCTTGGAACAGTTCTACGAGCAGTACTTC. The V and J genes are TRBV5-1 and TRBJ2-7; D is uncertain. This CDR3 contains 13 residues. The germline V gene has CDR1 SGHRS and CDR2 YFSETQ. V was clipped by 0 bases and J by 3 bases, with 7 bases between them.

The chain joins TRBV27 to TRBJ1-5, with 7 positions matching TRBD1. Germline CDR1 is MNHEY and CDR2 is SMNVEV (reference sequence). This CDR3 has 14 amino acids. J lost 5 bases, V lost 6 bases, and 7 bases had no gene match. CDR3 bases: TGTGCCAGCAGCCTACAGGGGATCGATCAGCCCCAGCATTTT. Protein product: CASSLQGIDQPQHF.

J is TRBJ2-2 and V is TRBV19; D is undetermined. The CDR3 spans 12 residues. V gave up 5 bases and J gave up 6 bases, with 7 bases separating them. CDR1 is LNHDA, CDR2 SQIVND, per germline (reference sequence). CDR3 sequence: CASSAYPGELFF. The CDR3 DNA reads as TGTGCCAGTAGTGCCTATCCCGGGGAGCTGTTTTTT.

The chain uses TRBV21-1 and TRBJ2-5; the DNA was not used to check the table's D call, TRBD1. TRBV21-1 is a recognized pseudogene. This CDR3 is built from 17 residues. CDR3 in DNA: TGTGCCAGCAGCAACAGTGTGGACAGGGAGCGCCAAGAGACCCAGTACTTC. Its protein is CASSNSVDRERQETQYF.

This clone was observed a handful of times. The chain links TRBV7-9 to TRBJ1-1, with a weak D call TRBD1 (5 bases). Trimming left V 5 bases short and J 2 bases short, with 12 bases between. The length of the CDR3 is 14 residues. Germline values: CDR1 SEHNR, CDR2 FQNEAQ (reference sequence). The CDR3 DNA reads as TGTGCCAGCAGCCAGGGTTCGGGTAACACTGAAGCTTTCTTT. It yields the protein CASSQGSGNTEAFF.

The V gene is TRBV6-1, the J gene TRBJ1-1; weak D call: TRBD1 (6 bases). V shed 8 bases and J shed 4 bases, with 14 bases lying between them. The CDR3 covers 13 residues. Germline-derived CDR1 and CDR2 are MNHNS and SASEGT. The CDR3 coding sequence is TGTGCCAGCCCCGCAGGGGAAAGCACTGAAGCTTTCTTT. This sequence encodes CASPAGESTEAFF.